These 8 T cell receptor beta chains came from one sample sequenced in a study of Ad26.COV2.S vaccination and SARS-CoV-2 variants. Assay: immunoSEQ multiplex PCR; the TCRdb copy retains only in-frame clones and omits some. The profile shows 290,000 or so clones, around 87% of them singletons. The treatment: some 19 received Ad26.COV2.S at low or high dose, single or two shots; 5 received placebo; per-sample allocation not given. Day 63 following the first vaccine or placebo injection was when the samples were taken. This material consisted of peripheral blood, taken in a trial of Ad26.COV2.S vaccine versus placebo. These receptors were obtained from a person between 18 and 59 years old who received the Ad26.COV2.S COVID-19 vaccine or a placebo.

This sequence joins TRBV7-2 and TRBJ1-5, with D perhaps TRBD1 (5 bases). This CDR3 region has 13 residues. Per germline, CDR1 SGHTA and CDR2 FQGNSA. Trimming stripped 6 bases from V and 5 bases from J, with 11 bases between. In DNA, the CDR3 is TGTGCCAGCAGGGGGGATGGGTATCAGCCCCAGCATTTT. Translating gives CASRGDGYQPQHF.

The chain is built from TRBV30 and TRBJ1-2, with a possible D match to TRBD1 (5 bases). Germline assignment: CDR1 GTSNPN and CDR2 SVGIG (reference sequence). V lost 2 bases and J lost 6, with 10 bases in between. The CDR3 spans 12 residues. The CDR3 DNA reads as TGTGCCTGGAGTCCAGGGATGGATGGCTACACCTTC. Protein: CAWSPGMDGYTF. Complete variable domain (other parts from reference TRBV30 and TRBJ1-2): SQTIHQWPATLVQPVGSPLSLECTVEGTSNPNLYWYRQAAGRGLQLLFYSVGIGQISSEVPQNLSASRPQDRQFILSSKKLLLSDSGFYLCAWSPGMDGYTFGSGTRLTVV.

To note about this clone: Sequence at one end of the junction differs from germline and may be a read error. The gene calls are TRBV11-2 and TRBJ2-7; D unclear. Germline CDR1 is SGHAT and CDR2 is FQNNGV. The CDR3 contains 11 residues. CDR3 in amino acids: CASSLGWSCHF. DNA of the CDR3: TGTGCCAGCAGCTTAGGTTGGTCCTGCCACTTC.

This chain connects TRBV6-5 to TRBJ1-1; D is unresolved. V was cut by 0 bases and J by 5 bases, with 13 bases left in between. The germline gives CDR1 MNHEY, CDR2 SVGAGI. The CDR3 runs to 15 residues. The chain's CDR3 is CASSYSRTLRTEAFF. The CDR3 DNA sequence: TGTGCCAGCAGTTACTCCCGGACCCTGAGAACTGAAGCTTTCTTT.

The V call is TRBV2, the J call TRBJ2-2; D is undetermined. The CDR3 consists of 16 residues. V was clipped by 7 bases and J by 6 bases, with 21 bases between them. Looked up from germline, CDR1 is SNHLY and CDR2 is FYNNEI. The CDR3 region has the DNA TGTGCCAGCACCGGCTTGGGTATTGGTGTACCCGGGGAGCTGTTTTTT. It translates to CASTGLGIGVPGELFF.

The CDR3 here is CAISESWQDRVYEQYF. CDR3 nucleotide sequence: TGTGCCATCAGTGAGTCGTGGCAGGACAGGGTTTACGAGCAGTACTTC. The chain joins TRBV10-3 to TRBJ2-7, with 8 positions matching TRBD1. The junction had 8 bases not matched to a gene; V was cut back by 0 bases and J by 4 bases. Germline V gene lookup returns CDR1 ENHRY and CDR2 SYGVKD. The CDR3 totals 16 residues.

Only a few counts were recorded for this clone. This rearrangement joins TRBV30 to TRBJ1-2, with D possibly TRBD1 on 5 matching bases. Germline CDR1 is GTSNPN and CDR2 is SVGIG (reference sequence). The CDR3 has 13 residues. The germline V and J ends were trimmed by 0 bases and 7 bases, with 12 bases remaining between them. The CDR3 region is CAWSVQGSGGYTF. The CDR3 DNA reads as TGTGCCTGGAGTGTCCAGGGATCAGGTGGCTACACCTTC.

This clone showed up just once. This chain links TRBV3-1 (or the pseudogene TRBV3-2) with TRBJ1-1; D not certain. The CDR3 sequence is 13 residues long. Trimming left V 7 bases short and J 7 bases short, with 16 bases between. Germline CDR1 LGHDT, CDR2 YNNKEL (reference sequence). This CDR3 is CASIGWAEYEAFF. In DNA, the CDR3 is TGTGCCAGCATCGGTTGGGCAGAATATGAAGCTTTCTTT.